This T cell receptor (beta chain) was sequenced in a study of cytomegalovirus exposure and HLA in healthy donors. Overall study findings and caveats: In a later analysis, a missense DCLRE1C variant was linked to TCR beta V- and J-gene trimming. Exclusion as indistinguishable affected some V segments, including TRBV6-2 and TRBV6-3. Analyzed later, association rates of TCRs varied across HLA loci, with DRB1 most and HLA-C fewest.

Details on this clone: Its specificity is not known.

The PCR contained 60 Vbeta and 13 Jbeta primers. Authors' methods: In a later analysis, around 11 million of 65 million to 90 million unique beta chains occurred in at least two donors. TCRdb's copy holds only in-frame clones and misses some; the assay was immunoSEQ multiplex PCR. V, J and clone size were drawn from that table, and D and trimming were deduced from the DNA. The table lists about 97,000 clones, less than 85% of them singletons. J lost 9 bases, V lost 0 bases, and 7 bases had no gene match. The germline gives CDR1 SGDLS, CDR2 YYNGEE. CDR3 length equals 15 residues. The chain carries TRBV9 and TRBJ2-1; 9 bases line up with TRBD2. Input material: PBMCs. This sequence originates from a man aged 40-50 years in good health and CMV-seronegative. The CDR3 protein is CASSVVRGRGGEQFF. DNA for the CDR3: TGTGCCAGCAGCGTAGTCCGGGGGCGGGGGGGTGAGCAGTTCTTC.